This T cell receptor (beta chain) was obtained from a study of blood T cell repertoires in COVID-19. On the study more broadly: Specimens from acute and convalescent COVID-19 originated in the United States, Italy and Spain. T cells, B-cell-depleted T cells, or PBMCs provided the cDNA or gDNA that served as material.

Seattle's enrolled individuals joined amid active infection and were then monitored longitudinally. Clones were sequenced by immunoSEQ multiplex PCR, and TCRdb holds only the in-frame ones, with some missing. The table includes more than 150,000 clones, roughly 94% detected once. Germline CDR1 is KGHSH and CDR2 is LQKENI. This CDR3 region has 15 residues. Trimming removed 5 bases from V and 1 base from J; junction bases left unmatched: 1. The TCR was taken from a man in his thirties or forties with COVID-19, enrolled during active disease. The J gene is TRBJ1-5, the V gene TRBV18; 11 nucleotides line up with TRBD1. The sample consisted of peripheral blood. The CDR3 sequence is CASSGTGGSNQPQHF. In nucleotides, the CDR3 is TGTGCCAGCTCAGGGACAGGGGGGAGCAATCAGCCCCAGCATTTT.